A selection of T cell receptor beta chains follows, all from one sample in a study of blood T cell repertoires in COVID-19. Profiled with immunoSEQ multiplex PCR; TCRdb holds only in-frame clones, not every one. Of about 180,000 clones in the sample, around 82% were seen once. Sequencing input: peripheral blood. The origin of the receptors is a woman of 80 years or more with active or convalescent COVID-19. The CDR3 runs from the conserved cysteine through the conserved F or W. D genes are given only for firm matches. The size of a clone is reported for some rows only, either as once, few or many, or as a class for expanded clones.

TRBD1	TRBV18	TRBJ1-1	NA	TGTGCCAGCTCACTCGGACAGGGGATGAACACTGAAGCTTTCTTT	CASSLGQGMNTEAFF
NA	TRBV18	TRBJ1-5	few	TGTGCCAGCTCACCACCCTCGGGGAAAGGGCAGCCCCAGCATTTT	CASSPPSGKGQPQHF
TRBD2	TRBV6-5	TRBJ2-5	NA	TGTGCCAGCAGCGACTTGGGGGGGAAGTCGAAGACCCAGTACTTC	CASSDLGGKSKTQYF
TRBD2	TRBV14	TRBJ2-1	NA	TGTGCCAGCAGCCAAATCGTCGGCGGGAGCCCCCCTGTTGAGCAGTTCTTC	CASSQIVGGSPPVEQFF
TRBD1	TRBV12-3/TRBV12-4	TRBJ1-2	NA	TGTGCCAGCTCTTACGACAGGGGCCGGGGCTACACCTTC	CASSYDRGRGYTF
TRBD2	TRBV18	TRBJ2-7	NA	TGTGCCAGCTCACCAGGGGCGGGAGGGGCCTACGAGCAGTACTTC	CASSPGAGGAYEQYF
NA	TRBV5-4	TRBJ1-1	NA	TGTGCCAGCAGCTCTTTCACAGGGTCTGCCACTGAAGCTTTCTTT	CASSSFTGSATEAFF
NA	TRBV7-9	TRBJ2-1	NA	TGTGCCAGCAGGAGTTTCGATAATGAGCAGTTCTTC	CASRSFDNEQFF
NA	TRBV28	TRBJ1-2	NA	TGTGCCGTGGTCGGTCAAGCTAACTATGGCTACACCTTC	CAVVGQANYGYTF
NA	TRBV4-1	TRBJ1-2	once	TGCGCCAGCAGCCAAAGGGGGGGGACCGCCGTTGGCTACACCTTC	CASSQRGGTAVGYTF
NA	TRBV6-1	TRBJ2-5	NA	TGTGCCAGCAGTGAAGTGGCTGCTGGGACCCAGTACTTC	CASSEVAAGTQYF
TRBD1	TRBV12-5	TRBJ1-1	NA	TGTGCTAGTGGTTTGTCACAGGGGTACACTGAAGCTTTCTTT	CASGLSQGYTEAFF
TRBD2	TRBV11-2	TRBJ2-1	NA	TGTGCCAGCAGTTCCCTAGCGGGCGTCTACAATGAGCAGTTCTTC	CASSSLAGVYNEQFF
TRBD1	TRBV10-3	TRBJ1-1	once	TGTGCCATCAGTGAGTCCGGACAGGGAGGCACTGAAGCTTTCTTT	CAISESGQGGTEAFF
TRBD1	TRBV5-1	TRBJ2-7	NA	TGCGCCAGCAGAGCCGACGACAGGGGAATCTACGAGCAGTACTTC	CASRADDRGIYEQYF
TRBD2	TRBV6-1	TRBJ2-3	NA	TGTGCCAGCAGTGAATTAGCGGGAGGATCCACAGATACGCAGTATTTT	CASSELAGGSTDTQYF
NA	TRBV6-2/TRBV6-3	TRBJ1-2	NA	TGTGCCAGCAGCCCTTCGGGAGGGGGACCCAACTATGGCTACACCTTC	CASSPSGGGPNYGYTF
NA	TRBV9	TRBJ1-1	NA	TGTGCCAGCAGCGTGGCAACAGGGAGAACTGAAGCTTTCTTT	CASSVATGRTEAFF
TRBD2	TRBV6-2/TRBV6-3	TRBJ2-1	NA	TGTGCCAGCAGTCCCCCGGGGAGCGGGAGAAATGAGCAGTTCTTC	CASSPPGSGRNEQFF
NA	TRBV28	TRBJ1-5	NA	TGTGCCAGCAGTTTGGGGGGTCGGAGCAATCAGCCCCAGCATTTT	CASSLGGRSNQPQHF
TRBD1	TRBV6-5	TRBJ1-2	once	TGTGCCAGCAGACAGGGGGAGGGAGGCTACACCTTC	CASRQGEGGYTF
NA	TRBV14	TRBJ2-1	NA	TGTGCCAGCAGCCAAGCTATCCGGTACAATGAGCAGTTCTTC	CASSQAIRYNEQFF
NA	TRBV2	TRBJ1-4	NA	TGTGCCAGCACCACAGGAAGGGGTGAAAAACTGTTTTTT	CASTTGRGEKLFF
NA	TRBV5-6	TRBJ2-6	few	TGTGCCAGCAGCTTGGATACCAACGTCCTGACTTTC	CASSLDTNVLTF
TRBD2	TRBV6-2/TRBV6-3	TRBJ2-3	NA	TGTGCCAGCAGTTACGTGTCTAGCGGGAGGGGGACAGATACGCAGTATTTT	CASSYVSSGRGTDTQYF
NA	TRBV6-1	TRBJ1-1	NA	TGTGCCAGCAGTGACGGGGTTTACACTGAAGCTTTCTTT	CASSDGVYTEAFF
NA	TRBV3-1/TRBV3-2	TRBJ1-4	NA	TGTGCCAGCAGCCCCATGGCGGGAGACGAAAAACTGTTTTTT	CASSPMAGDEKLFF
NA	TRBV5-1	TRBJ1-4	many	TGCGCCAGCAGCCAGGACGGGGGGAATGAAAAACTGTTTTTT	CASSQDGGNEKLFF
NA	TRBV6-5	TRBJ1-5	NA	TGTGCCAGCAGCCTCGACAGGAATAGCAATCAGCCCCAGCATTTT	CASSLDRNSNQPQHF
NA	TRBV28	TRBJ2-7	NA	NA	CASSSSGAESYEQYF
TRBD1	TRBV2	TRBJ2-1	NA	TGTGCCAGCAATGGACAGGGAAGCACTGAGCAGTTCTTC	CASNGQGSTEQFF
TRBD2	TRBV14	TRBJ2-2	NA	TGTGCCAGCAGCCCAACCTTCACTCTAGCGGGAAGGACCGGGGAGCTGTTTTTT	CASSPTFTLAGRTGELFF
NA	TRBV28	TRBJ2-1	NA	TGTGCCAGCAGTTCCCCCGGGACGGGACTCTCGAATGAGCAGTTCTTC	CASSSPGTGLSNEQFF
TRBD1	TRBV24-1	TRBJ1-2	once	TGTGCCACCAGTGCTGGGGGACAGGGGAATGGCTACACCTTC	CATSAGGQGNGYTF
TRBD1	TRBV6-1	TRBJ1-5	once	TGTGCCAGCAGTGAGCACAGGGGGTACGACAATCAGCCCCAGCATTTT	CASSEHRGYDNQPQHF
TRBD2	TRBV6-1	TRBJ2-7	NA	TGTGCCAGCAGTGAAATGGGACTAGCGGGAGTACACGAGCAGTACTTC	CASSEMGLAGVHEQYF
NA	TRBV7-3	TRBJ2-7	NA	TGTGCCAGCAGCTTAGCAGCTAGCGCGCTATACGAGCAGTACTTC	CASSLAASALYEQYF
NA	TRBV28	TRBJ1-5	NA	TGTGCCAGCAGTTTACTGGCCCGGGAGCCCCAGCATTTT	CASSLLAREPQHF
TRBD2	TRBV7-7	TRBJ2-7	few	TGTGCTAGCAGCTTAGAGGGACTAGCGGAGCAGTACTTC	CASSLEGLAEQYF
TRBD1	TRBV4-1	TRBJ2-7	NA	TGCGCCAGCAGCCAAGAGCCTTTCGACAGGGTAAGGTTC	CASSQEPFDRVRF
TRBD2	TRBV5-4	TRBJ2-2	NA	TGTGCCAGCAGCTTGCCTCTAGCGGGCACCGGGGAGCTGTTTTTT	CASSLPLAGTGELFF
TRBD2	TRBV7-2	TRBJ2-3	NA	TGTGCCAGCAGCCTACTAGCGGGAGTGGATACGCAGTATTTT	CASSLLAGVDTQYF
NA	TRBV19	TRBJ1-1	NA	TGTGCCAGCGCCACGGTGATTGACACTGAAGCTTTCTTT	CASATVIDTEAFF
TRBD1	TRBV6-6	TRBJ2-7	NA	TGTGCCAGCAGTTTCGGAGGGACAGGGTCTTACGAGCAGTACTTC	CASSFGGTGSYEQYF
NA	TRBV7-9	TRBJ2-5	NA	TGTGCCAGCAGCTCTAGGACCCAGGGGGAGACCCAGTACTTC	CASSSRTQGETQYF
NA	TRBV27	TRBJ1-1	few	TGTGCCAGCAGTTTATCGCGTCAGGGGAACACTGAAGCTTTCTTT	CASSLSRQGNTEAFF
TRBD1	TRBV11-2	TRBJ1-5	few	TGTGCCAGCAGCTCCACGACAGGGTTTAATCAGCCCCAGCATTTT	CASSSTTGFNQPQHF
NA	TRBV9	TRBJ2-7	NA	TGTGCCAGCAGCCCGTTAGCCCATAGGAGCTCCTACGAGCAGTACTTC	CASSPLAHRSSYEQYF
TRBD2	TRBV27	TRBJ2-3	NA	TGTGCCAGCAGTTCACCAACGGGACTAGCAACAGATACGCAGTATTTT	CASSSPTGLATDTQYF
TRBD2	TRBV5-1	TRBJ2-2	NA	TGCGCCAGCTTCGAAGCTAGCGGGGACACCGGGGAGCTGTTTTTT	CASFEASGDTGELFF
NA	TRBV19	TRBJ1-1	NA	TGTGCCAGTAGTATTAGGGGATCGCAAGCTTTCTTT	CASSIRGSQAFF
NA	TRBV10-3	TRBJ1-6	once	TGTGCCATCAAGCAGGAATTGGATTCACCCCTCCACTTT	CAIKQELDSPLHF
NA	TRBV2	TRBJ2-3	NA	TGTGCCAGCAGTGAACTCCATCGGGGAGTAGATACGCAGTATTTT	CASSELHRGVDTQYF
NA	TRBV5-6	TRBJ1-1	NA	TGTGCCAGCAGCAGGAGGGTGAACACTGAAGCTTTCTTT	CASSRRVNTEAFF
TRBD2	TRBV19	TRBJ2-1	NA	TGTGCCAGTAGTATGATCCTAGCGGGAGTTCAGGGTAATGAGCAGTTCTTC	CASSMILAGVQGNEQFF
TRBD2	TRBV29-1	TRBJ2-7	few	TGCAGCGTTGGGGGACTAGCCCCCTACGAGCAGTACTTC	CSVGGLAPYEQYF
TRBD1	TRBV5-1	TRBJ1-2	NA	TGCGCCAGCGCACGGGACAGGGGTAGTATGGGCTACACCTTC	CASARDRGSMGYTF
TRBD1	TRBV3-1/TRBV3-2	TRBJ1-2	NA	TGTGCCAGCAGCCATTACAGGGGAATCGGCTACACCTTC	CASSHYRGIGYTF
NA	TRBV20-1	TRBJ1-3	NA	TGCAGTGCCAGCTCTGGAAACACCATATATTTT	CSASSGNTIYF
NA	TRBV9	TRBJ1-1	NA	TGTGCCAGCAGCGTAGTGTCTCAGGGAGGGAACACTGAAGCTTTCTTT	CASSVVSQGGNTEAFF